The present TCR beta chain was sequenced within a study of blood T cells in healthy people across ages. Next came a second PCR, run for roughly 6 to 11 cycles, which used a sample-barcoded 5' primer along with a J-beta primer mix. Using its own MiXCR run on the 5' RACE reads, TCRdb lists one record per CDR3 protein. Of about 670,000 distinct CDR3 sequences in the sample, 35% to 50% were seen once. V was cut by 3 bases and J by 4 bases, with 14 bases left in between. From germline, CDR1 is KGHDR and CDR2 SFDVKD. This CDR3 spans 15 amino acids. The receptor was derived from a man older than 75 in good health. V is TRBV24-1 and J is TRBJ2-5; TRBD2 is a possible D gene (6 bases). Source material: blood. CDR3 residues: CATSDPGRERETQYF. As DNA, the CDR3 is TGTGCCACCAGTGATCCGGGACGGGAGCGAGAGACCCAGTACTTC.